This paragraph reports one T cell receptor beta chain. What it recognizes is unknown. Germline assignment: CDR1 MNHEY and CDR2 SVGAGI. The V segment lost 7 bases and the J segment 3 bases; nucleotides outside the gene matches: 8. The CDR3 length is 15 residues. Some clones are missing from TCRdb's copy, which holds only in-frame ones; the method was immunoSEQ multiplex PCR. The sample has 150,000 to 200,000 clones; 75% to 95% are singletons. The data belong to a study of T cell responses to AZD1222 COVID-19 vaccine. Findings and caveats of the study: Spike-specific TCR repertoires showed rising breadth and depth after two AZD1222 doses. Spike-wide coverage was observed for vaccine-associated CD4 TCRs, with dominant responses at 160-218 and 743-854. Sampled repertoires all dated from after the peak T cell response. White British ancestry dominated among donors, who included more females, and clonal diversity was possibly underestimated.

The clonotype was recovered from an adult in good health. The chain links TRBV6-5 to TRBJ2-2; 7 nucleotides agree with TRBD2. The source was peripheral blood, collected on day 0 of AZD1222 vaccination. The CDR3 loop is CASKRRESDTGELFF. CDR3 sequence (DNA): TGTGCCAGCAAACGGCGGGAGAGTGACACCGGGGAGCTGTTTTTT.